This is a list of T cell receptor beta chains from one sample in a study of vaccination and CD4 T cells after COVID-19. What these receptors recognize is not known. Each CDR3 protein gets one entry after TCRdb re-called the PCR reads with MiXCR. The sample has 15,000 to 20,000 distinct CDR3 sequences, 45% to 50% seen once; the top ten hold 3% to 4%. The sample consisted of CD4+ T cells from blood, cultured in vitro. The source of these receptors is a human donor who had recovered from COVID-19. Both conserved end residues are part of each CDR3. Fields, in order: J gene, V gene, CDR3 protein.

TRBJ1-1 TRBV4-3 CASSPSRGVRDTEAFF
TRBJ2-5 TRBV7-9 CASSIQSEGTQYF
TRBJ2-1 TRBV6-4 CASSDSSGSYNEQFF
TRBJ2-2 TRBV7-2 CASSTIGGRTGELFF
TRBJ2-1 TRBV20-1 CSATMTSPEQFF
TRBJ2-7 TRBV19 CASRGFGTGNYEQYF
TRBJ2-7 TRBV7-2 CASSLAVGGGVEQYF
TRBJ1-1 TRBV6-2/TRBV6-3 CASSYRTRNTEAFF
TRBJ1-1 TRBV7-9 CASRRVGGTEAFF
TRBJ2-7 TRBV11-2 CASSLVRYEQYF
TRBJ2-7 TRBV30 CAWRTGSVEQYF
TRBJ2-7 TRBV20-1 CSAMGDRAYEQYF
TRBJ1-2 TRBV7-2 CASSPDRVYGYTF
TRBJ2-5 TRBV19 CASSAYTGGEETQYF
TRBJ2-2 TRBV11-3 CASSFGQGGELFF